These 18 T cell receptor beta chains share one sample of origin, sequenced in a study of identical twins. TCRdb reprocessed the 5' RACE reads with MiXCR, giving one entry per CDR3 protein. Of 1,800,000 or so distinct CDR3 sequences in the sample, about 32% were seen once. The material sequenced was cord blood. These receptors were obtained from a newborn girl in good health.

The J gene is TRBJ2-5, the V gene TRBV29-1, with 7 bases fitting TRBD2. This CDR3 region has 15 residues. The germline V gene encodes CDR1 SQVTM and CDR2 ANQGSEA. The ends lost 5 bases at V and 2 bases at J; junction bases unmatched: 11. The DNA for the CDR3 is TGCAGCGTTCGGAGGGGCGCTAGCGGACAAGAGACCCAGTACTTC. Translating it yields CSVRRGASGQETQYF.

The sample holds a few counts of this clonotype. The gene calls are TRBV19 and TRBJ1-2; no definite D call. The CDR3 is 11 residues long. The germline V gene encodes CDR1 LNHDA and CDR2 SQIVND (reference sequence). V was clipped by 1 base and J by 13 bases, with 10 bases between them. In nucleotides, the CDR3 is TGTGCCAGTAGTATAGCCGGTCTTTCCACCTTC. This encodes CASSIAGLSTF.

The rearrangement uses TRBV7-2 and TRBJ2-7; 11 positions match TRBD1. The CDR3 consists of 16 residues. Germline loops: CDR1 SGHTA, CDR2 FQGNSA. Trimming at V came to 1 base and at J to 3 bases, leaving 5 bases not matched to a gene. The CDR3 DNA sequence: TGTGCCAGCAGCTTAGATTCCGGGACAGGGGGCTACGAGCAGTACTTC. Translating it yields CASSLDSGTGGYEQYF.

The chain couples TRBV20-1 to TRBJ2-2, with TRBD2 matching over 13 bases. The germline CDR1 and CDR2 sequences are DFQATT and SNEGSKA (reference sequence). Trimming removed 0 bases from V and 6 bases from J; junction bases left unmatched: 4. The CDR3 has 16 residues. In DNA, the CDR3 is TGCAGTGCTAGAGATACCGGACTAGCGGGAGCCGGGGAGCTGTTTTTT. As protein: CSARDTGLAGAGELFF.

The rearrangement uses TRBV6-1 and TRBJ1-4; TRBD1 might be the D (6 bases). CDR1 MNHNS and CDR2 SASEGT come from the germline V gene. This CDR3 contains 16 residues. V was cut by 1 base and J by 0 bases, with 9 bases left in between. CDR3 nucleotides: TGTGCCAGCAGTGAAGGTGCAGGGGCAACTAATGAAAAACTGTTTTTT. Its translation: CASSEGAGATNEKLFF.

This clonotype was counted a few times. CDR3 sequence reads: CASSHDAGTSPYNEQYF. Here the CDR3 DNA reads TGTGCCAGCAGCCATGATGCCGGGACTTCTCCCTACAATGAGCAGTACTTC. The chain combines TRBV3-1 with TRBJ2-7; D possibly corresponds to TRBD2 (6 bases). The length of the CDR3 is 17 residues. Trimming took 3 bases from V and 7 from J, leaving 25 bases between them. Germline assignment: CDR1 LGHDT and CDR2 YNNKEL (reference sequence).

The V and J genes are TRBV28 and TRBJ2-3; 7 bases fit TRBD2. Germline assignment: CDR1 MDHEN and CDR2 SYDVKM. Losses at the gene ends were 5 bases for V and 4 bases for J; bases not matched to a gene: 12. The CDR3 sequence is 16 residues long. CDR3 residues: CASSPLVAGVADTQYF. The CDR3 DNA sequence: TGTGCCAGCAGTCCCCTTGTGGCGGGAGTCGCAGATACGCAGTATTTT.

In nucleotides, the CDR3 is TGCAGTGCTGGATCGACAGGGAGCACTGAAGCTTTCTTT. This gives the protein CSAGSTGSTEAFF. The V gene is TRBV20-1, the J gene TRBJ1-1, with 7 bases aligning to TRBD1. The V gene end was trimmed by 5 bases and the J gene end by 4 bases; junction bases not matched to a gene: 7. The CDR3 runs 13 residues. Germline V CDR1 and CDR2: DFQATT, SNEGSKA (reference sequence).

The CDR3 sequence is CASSSWTGDYGYTF. The CDR3 DNA reads TGTGCCAGCAGCTCCTGGACAGGGGACTATGGCTACACCTTC. The chain has TRBV9 and TRBJ1-2, with TRBD1 matching over 9 bases. The trim removed 4 bases at V and 3 bases at J, leaving 4 bases unmatched. The CDR3 is 14 residues long. The germline V gene has CDR1 SGDLS and CDR2 YYNGEE.

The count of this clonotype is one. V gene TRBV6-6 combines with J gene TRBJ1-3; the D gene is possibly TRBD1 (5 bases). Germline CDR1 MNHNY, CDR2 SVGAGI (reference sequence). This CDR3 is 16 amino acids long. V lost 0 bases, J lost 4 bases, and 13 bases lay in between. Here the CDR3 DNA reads TGTGCCAGCAGTTACTCAACAGGATTAGCCGGAAACACCATATATTTT. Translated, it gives CASSYSTGLAGNTIYF.

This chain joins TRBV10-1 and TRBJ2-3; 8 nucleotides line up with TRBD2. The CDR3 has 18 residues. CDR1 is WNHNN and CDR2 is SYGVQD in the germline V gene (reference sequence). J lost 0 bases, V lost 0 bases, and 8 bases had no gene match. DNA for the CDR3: TGCGCCAGCAGTGAGTCGCCTACTAGCGGAGCTAGCACAGATACGCAGTATTTT. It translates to CASSESPTSGASTDTQYF.

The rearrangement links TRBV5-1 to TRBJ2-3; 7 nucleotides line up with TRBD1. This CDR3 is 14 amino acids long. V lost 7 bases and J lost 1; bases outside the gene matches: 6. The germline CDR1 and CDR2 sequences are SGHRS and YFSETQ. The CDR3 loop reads CASAPGTGTDTQYF. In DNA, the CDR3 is TGCGCCAGCGCCCCCGGGACAGGCACAGATACGCAGTATTTT.

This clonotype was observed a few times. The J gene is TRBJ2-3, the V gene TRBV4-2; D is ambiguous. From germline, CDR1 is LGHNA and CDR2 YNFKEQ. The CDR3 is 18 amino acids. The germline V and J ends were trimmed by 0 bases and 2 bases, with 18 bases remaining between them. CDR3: CASSQDRWWAPPTDTQYF. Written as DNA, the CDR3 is TGTGCCAGCAGCCAAGATCGCTGGTGGGCCCCACCCACAGATACGCAGTATTTT.

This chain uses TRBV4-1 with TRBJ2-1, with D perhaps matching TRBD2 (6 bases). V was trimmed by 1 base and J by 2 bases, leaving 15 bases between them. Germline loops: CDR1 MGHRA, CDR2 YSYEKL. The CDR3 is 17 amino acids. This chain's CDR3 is CASSQVFRDLTYNEQFF. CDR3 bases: TGCGCCAGCAGCCAAGTTTTCCGGGACTTGACCTACAATGAGCAGTTCTTC.

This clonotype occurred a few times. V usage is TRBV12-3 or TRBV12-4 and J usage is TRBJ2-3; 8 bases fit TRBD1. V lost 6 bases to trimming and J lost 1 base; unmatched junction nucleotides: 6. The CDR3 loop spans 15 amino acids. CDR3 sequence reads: CASRAQTGGTDTQYF. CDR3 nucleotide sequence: TGTGCCAGCAGGGCCCAGACAGGGGGCACAGATACGCAGTATTTT.

CDR3 DNA sequence: TGCAGTGCTAGAGATAGGCAGGGGTGCCAAGAGACCCAGTACTTC. This codes for CSARDRQGCQETQYF. The chain couples TRBV20-1 to TRBJ2-5; a possible D gene is TRBD1 (6 bases). The CDR3 loop spans 15 amino acids. V lost 0 bases to trimming and J lost 1 base, with 12 bases between them. Germline CDR1 is DFQATT and CDR2 is SNEGSKA (reference sequence).

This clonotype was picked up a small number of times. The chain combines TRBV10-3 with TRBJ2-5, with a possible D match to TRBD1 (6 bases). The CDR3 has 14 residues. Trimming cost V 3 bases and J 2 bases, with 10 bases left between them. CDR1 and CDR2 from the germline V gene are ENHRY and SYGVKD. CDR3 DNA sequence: TGTGCCATCAGTGACAGGGGCGGGCAAGAGACCCAGTACTTC. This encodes CAISDRGGQETQYF.

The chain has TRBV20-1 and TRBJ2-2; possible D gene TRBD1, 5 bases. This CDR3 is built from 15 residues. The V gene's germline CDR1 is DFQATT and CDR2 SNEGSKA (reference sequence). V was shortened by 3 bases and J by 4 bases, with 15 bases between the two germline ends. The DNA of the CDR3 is TGCAGTGCTAGGTGGGGCAGGGATGCCACCGGGGAGCTGTTTTTT. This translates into CSARWGRDATGELFF.